These 6 T cell receptor beta chains were sequenced from one sample in a study of blood T cell repertoires in COVID-19. Sequencing was performed with immunoSEQ multiplex PCR; in TCRdb, only in-frame clones are kept and a portion is missing. The sample holds about 270,000 clones, about 89% seen once. Specimen: peripheral blood. The receptors derive from a man aged 35-49 years with active or convalescent COVID-19.

V and J are TRBV30 and TRBJ2-2, with 9 positions matching TRBD1. V was pared by 2 bases and J by 5 bases, with 15 bases of the junction left unmatched. Looked up from germline, CDR1 is GTSNPN and CDR2 is SVGIG (reference sequence). This CDR3 is 18 amino acids long. CDR3 in amino acids: CAWSPWGFGTGFTGELFF. The DNA for the CDR3 is TGTGCCTGGAGTCCCTGGGGATTTGGGACAGGGTTTACCGGGGAGCTGTTTTTT.

The J gene is TRBJ1-1, the V gene TRBV2; TRBD1 aligns across 9 bases. From germline, CDR1 is SNHLY and CDR2 FYNNEI. With V trimmed by 6 bases and J by 5 bases, 7 bases remained unmatched. The CDR3 has 14 amino acids. The CDR3 coding sequence is TGTGCCAGCAGGACAGACAGGGGGGGAACTGAAGCTTTCTTT. Translating gives CASRTDRGGTEAFF.

The CDR3: CASEGADADTQYF. CDR3 DNA: TGTGCCAGCGAGGGGGCCGACGCAGATACGCAGTATTTT. The rearrangement joins TRBV27 to TRBJ2-3; TRBD1 matches at 7 bases. The length of the CDR3 is 13 residues. After removal of 8 bases from V and 4 bases from J, the junction contained 6 bases not matched to a gene. Germline loops: CDR1 MNHEY, CDR2 SMNVEV (reference sequence).

This clone was recorded once. The gene calls are TRBV3-1 (or the pseudogene TRBV3-2) and TRBJ2-7, with 7 bases lining up with TRBD2. The CDR3 is 14 residues long. Losses at the gene ends were 4 bases for V and 2 bases for J; bases not matched to a gene: 5. CDR1 is LGHDT and CDR2 is YNNKEL in the germline V gene (reference sequence). The CDR3, as DNA: TGTGCCAGCAGCCCCCCTAGCGGACCCTACGAGCAGTACTTC. The encoded protein is CASSPPSGPYEQYF.

This clone has just one count. V is TRBV30 and J is TRBJ2-5; D is perhaps TRBD2 (7 bases). With 3 bases removed from V and 4 bases from J, the gap between germline ends came to 9 bases. Germline CDR1 is GTSNPN and CDR2 is SVGIG (reference sequence). The CDR3 consists of 12 residues. Here the CDR3 DNA reads TGTGCCTGGAGGGGAGGGGGAGAGACCCAGTACTTC. Protein product: CAWRGGGETQYF.

The count of this clone is one. The chain is built from TRBV7-9 and TRBJ1-2; weak D call: TRBD1 (6 bases). This CDR3 has 14 residues. The V end lost 6 bases, the J end lost 2 bases, and 13 bases lay between the germline ends. Per germline, CDR1 SEHNR and CDR2 FQNEAQ (reference sequence). In DNA form, the CDR3 reads TGTGCCAGCAGTTCGGACAGAAAGAACTATGGCTACACCTTC. Translating it yields CASSSDRKNYGYTF. Based on the CDR3 plus reference TRBV7-9 and TRBJ1-2, the full variable domain is DTGVSQNPRHKITKRGQNVTFRCDPISEHNRLYWYRQTLGQGPEFLTYFQNEAQLEKSRLLSDRFSAERPKGSFSTLEIQRTEQGDSAMYLCASSSDRKNYGYTFGSGTRLTVV.